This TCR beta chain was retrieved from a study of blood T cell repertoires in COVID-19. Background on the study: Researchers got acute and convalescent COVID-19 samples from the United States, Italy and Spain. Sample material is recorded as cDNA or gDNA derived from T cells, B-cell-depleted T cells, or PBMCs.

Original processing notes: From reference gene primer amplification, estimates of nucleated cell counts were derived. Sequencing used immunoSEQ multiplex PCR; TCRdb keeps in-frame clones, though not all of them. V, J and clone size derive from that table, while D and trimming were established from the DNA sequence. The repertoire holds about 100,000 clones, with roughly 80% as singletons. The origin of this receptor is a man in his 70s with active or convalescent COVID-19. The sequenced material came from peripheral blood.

In DNA form, the CDR3 reads TGTGCCAGCAGCATTTACGGGGGTGGCTACACCTTC. It is translated as CASSIYGGGYTF. The genes are TRBV5-4 and TRBJ1-2, with D maybe TRBD1 (5 bases). The CDR3 contains 12 residues. V gave up 4 bases and J gave up 7 bases, with 11 bases separating them. Germline V lookup: CDR1 SGHNT, CDR2 YYREEE (reference sequence).